One and the same sample provided the 31 T cell receptor beta chains below, sequenced in a study of early T cells in non-severe SARS-CoV-2 infection. TCRdb reanalysed the 5' RACE reads using MiXCR and keeps one entry per CDR3 protein. The sample consists of some 96,000 distinct CDR3 sequences, approximately 11% of them appearing once. The sequencing here drew on whole blood, taken at baseline. These receptor sequences come from an adult who was a healthcare worker with PCR-confirmed SARS-CoV-2 infection or an uninfected control (not recorded which).

This clonotype was seen repeatedly, ten times or more. The chain uses TRBV5-1 and TRBJ2-5; D is unclear. Per germline, CDR1 SGHRS and CDR2 YFSETQ. The length of the CDR3 is 15 residues. Trimming cost V 0 bases and J 6 bases, with 15 bases left between them. Here the CDR3 reads CASSLVVGIAKTQYF. DNA for the CDR3: TGCGCCAGCAGCTTGGTTGTAGGCATCGCGAAGACCCAGTACTTC.

This clonotype was counted many times. This chain joins TRBV14 and TRBJ2-7; 8 nucleotides agree with TRBD2. The germline V gene encodes CDR1 SGHDN and CDR2 FVKESK. V dropped 4 bases and J dropped 4; count of bases not matched to a gene: 9. This CDR3 is 15 amino acids long. As DNA, the CDR3 is TGTGCCAGCAGCCTATTTCGCGGGGGGAATTACGAGCAGTACTTC. Translating gives CASSLFRGGNYEQYF.

The chain has TRBV7-3 and TRBJ2-1; D is uncertain. Looked up from germline, CDR1 is SGHTA and CDR2 is FQGTGA. This CDR3 has 15 residues. V lost 4 bases and J 0 bases, leaving 10 bases between the germline ends. The CDR3, as DNA: TGTGCCAGCAGCTACGACTGGCGCTCCTACAATGAGCAGTTCTTC. It yields the protein CASSYDWRSYNEQFF.

This clonotype was recorded a few times. The chain couples TRBV19 to TRBJ2-2; no clear D. The CDR3 is 14 residues long. Trimming stripped 1 base from V and 3 bases from J, with 6 bases between. In germline, CDR1 is LNHDA, CDR2 SQIVND (reference sequence). The CDR3, as DNA: TGTGCCAGTAGTATAGGGCAAGACACCGGGGAGCTGTTTTTT. It is translated as CASSIGQDTGELFF.

The rearrangement links TRBV20-1 to TRBJ1-2; tentative D call: TRBD1 (5 bases). The CDR3 length is 13 residues. Trimming took off 0 bases at V and 4 bases at J, with 9 bases between the two ends. CDR1 is DFQATT and CDR2 is SNEGSKA in the germline V gene (reference sequence). CDR3 loop: CSARDFGAYGYTF. DNA of the CDR3: TGCAGTGCTAGAGATTTTGGGGCCTATGGCTACACCTTC.

This chain uses TRBV9 with TRBJ2-1; tentatively, D is TRBD2 (5 bases). Trimming stripped 6 bases from V and 0 bases from J, with 13 bases between. Germline-derived CDR1 and CDR2 are SGDLS and YYNGEE. The CDR3 contains 15 residues. CDR3 loop: CASNPGMSSYNEQFF. CDR3 nucleotides: TGTGCCAGCAACCCGGGGATGAGCTCCTACAATGAGCAGTTCTTC.

In its sample, this clonotype was seen a few times. J is TRBJ2-3 and V is TRBV29-1, with a tentative D call TRBD1 (5 bases). The CDR3 spans 13 residues. Per the germline V gene, CDR1 is SQVTM and CDR2 is ANQGSEA. V lost 2 bases and J lost 6, with 12 bases in between. The CDR3 spells CSVEPRTTDTQYF. The CDR3 nucleotides read TGCAGCGTTGAACCCAGGACAACTGATACGCAGTATTTT.

The rearrangement uses TRBV4-3 and TRBJ1-2; TRBD1 might be the D (5 bases). The V end lost 0 bases, the J end lost 7 bases, and 15 bases lay between the germline ends. The CDR3 totals 15 residues. The germline V gene encodes CDR1 LGHNA and CDR2 YSLEER. The CDR3 DNA follows: TGCGCCAGCAGCCAAGAGGTGCGCTGGGACGCTGGCTACACCTTC. It specifies CASSQEVRWDAGYTF.

V usage is TRBV6-1 and J usage is TRBJ2-2; no clear D. V shed 7 bases and J shed 4 bases, with 10 bases lying between them. Germline-derived CDR1 and CDR2 are MNHNS and SASEGT. There are 13 residues in the CDR3. The CDR3 DNA is TGTGCCAGCAACACTGACCTCACCGGGGAGCTGTTTTTT. This codes for CASNTDLTGELFF.

The CDR3 here is CASIDGQANTEAFF. CDR3 DNA: TGTGCCAGCATTGACGGACAGGCGAACACTGAAGCTTTCTTT. The chain has TRBV6-2 or TRBV6-3 and TRBJ1-1; 7 bases line up with TRBD1. Trimming removed 7 bases from V and 1 base from J; junction bases left unmatched: 6. The CDR3 totals 14 residues. The germline V gene encodes CDR1 MNHEY and CDR2 SVGEGT.

This clonotype was observed many times. V usage is TRBV5-1 and J usage is TRBJ1-2; D is undetermined. Trimming pared 0 bases from V and 1 base from J, leaving 10 bases between. This CDR3 is built from 15 residues. The germline V gene encodes CDR1 SGHRS and CDR2 YFSETQ. As DNA, the CDR3 is TGCGCCAGCAGCTTGGCCAACAGCCGTAACTATGGCTACACCTTC. It yields the protein CASSLANSRNYGYTF.

This clonotype came up a few times. This chain connects TRBV29-1 to TRBJ2-7; 13 nucleotides line up with TRBD2. Per the germline V gene, CDR1 is SQVTM and CDR2 is ANQGSEA. The CDR3 is made up of 14 amino acids. J lost 1 base, V lost 7 bases, and 4 bases had no gene match. The CDR3, as DNA: TGCAGCGCGGAACTAGCGGGGGGGTCCTACGAGCAGTACTTC. Its protein is CSAELAGGSYEQYF.

This rearrangement joins TRBV30 to TRBJ1-1; TRBD1 is a possible D gene (6 bases). The V gene lost 0 bases and the J gene lost 6 bases, with 17 bases spanning the gap. The CDR3 has 15 amino acids. CDR1 and CDR2 (germline): GTSNPN, SVGIG (reference sequence). The CDR3 DNA reads TGTGCCTGGAGTGTCTGGGGGGCTAATCCGGCTGAAGCTTTCTTT. The encoded protein is CAWSVWGANPAEAFF.

This clonotype appeared a few times. V usage is TRBV16 and J usage is TRBJ1-5; TRBD1 might be the D (5 bases). Deletions cut 5 bases from V and 0 bases from J, with 8 bases between. There are 14 residues in the CDR3. In germline, CDR1 is KGHSY, CDR2 FQNENV. The CDR3 is CASSGDYSNQPQHF. CDR3 DNA: TGTGCCAGCAGCGGGGACTATAGCAATCAGCCCCAGCATTTT.

This clonotype was observed many times. V usage is TRBV27 and J usage is TRBJ1-3; D is ambiguous. V gave up 0 bases and J gave up 0 bases, with 3 bases separating them. Germline V gene lookup returns CDR1 MNHEY and CDR2 SMNVEV (reference sequence). The CDR3 covers 14 residues. In nucleotides, the CDR3 is TGTGCCAGCAGTTTATCGAGCTCTGGAAACACCATATATTTT. Amino acids: CASSLSSSGNTIYF.

In this sample, this clonotype turned up a few times. The chain has TRBV27 and TRBJ1-5; D gene unclear. This CDR3 has 15 amino acids. V lost 6 bases and J lost 1, with 13 bases in between. Germline CDR1 reads MNHEY; CDR2 reads SMNVEV (reference sequence). This chain's CDR3 is CASSPLGLSNQPQHF. The CDR3 coding sequence is TGTGCCAGCAGCCCTCTAGGGCTCAGCAATCAGCCCCAGCATTTT.

This clonotype has only a few counts. The J gene is TRBJ2-1, the V gene TRBV3-1; 8 positions agree with TRBD1. J gave up 1 base and V 3 bases, and 2 bases lay outside the gene matches. Germline V gene lookup returns CDR1 LGHDT and CDR2 YNNKEL (reference sequence). CDR3 size: 15 residues. DNA of the CDR3: TGTGCCAGCAGCCAGACAGGGGTTTCCTACAATGAGCAGTTCTTC. Its translation: CASSQTGVSYNEQFF.

This clonotype came up a few times. The chain combines TRBV11-2 with TRBJ1-2; 8 bases fit TRBD1. This CDR3 is built from 16 residues. Trimming at V came to 1 base and at J to 5 bases, leaving 9 bases not matched to a gene. The germline CDR1 and CDR2 sequences are SGHAT and FQNNGV. CDR3 sequence: CASSLAGQGGWYGYTF. The CDR3 bases are TGTGCCAGCAGCTTAGCAGGACAGGGTGGTTGGTATGGCTACACCTTC.

The chain carries TRBV6-4 and TRBJ2-7; 8 bases map to TRBD1. Germline-derived CDR1 and CDR2 are MRHNA and SNTAGT. Germline trimming cut 1 base from V and 0 bases from J; bases unmatched to any gene: 17. The CDR3 has 20 residues. The CDR3 region is CASSDYLPGGGERRSYEQYF. For the CDR3, the DNA is TGTGCCAGCAGTGACTACTTACCAGGGGGCGGGGAACGTCGCTCCTACGAGCAGTACTTC.

This clonotype has at least ten counts. The V gene is TRBV6-5, the J gene TRBJ1-2; no reliable D call. Germline CDR1 is MNHEY and CDR2 is SVGAGI. This CDR3 contains 15 residues. V was clipped by 6 bases and J by 3 bases, with 17 bases between them. The CDR3 DNA follows: TGTGCCAGCAGCCCACCCGGCCAAGGTTACTATGGCTACACCTTC. Its protein is CASSPPGQGYYGYTF.

The V call is TRBV6-2 or TRBV6-3, the J call TRBJ2-2, with D possibly matching TRBD2 (5 bases). CDR1 MNHEY and CDR2 SVGEGT come from the germline V gene. This CDR3 spans 14 amino acids. The V end lost 7 bases, the J end lost 3 bases, and 12 bases lay between the germline ends. In DNA, the CDR3 is TGTGCCAGCATTGACCCGGGGTACACCGGGGAGCTGTTTTTT. Its translation: CASIDPGYTGELFF.

This clonotype turned up a few times. V gene TRBV7-2 combines with J gene TRBJ2-3, with TRBD1 as a possible D gene (6 bases). Looked up from germline, CDR1 is SGHTA and CDR2 is FQGNSA. CDR3 length: 14 amino acids. V was trimmed by 4 bases and J by 2 bases, leaving 10 bases between them. CDR3 sequence reads: CASSSGQNTDTQYF. For the CDR3, the DNA is TGTGCCAGCAGCTCAGGACAGAACACAGATACGCAGTATTTT.

This clonotype occurred a few times. The chain employs TRBV18 and TRBJ2-1; D is unclear. This CDR3 contains 14 residues. V was pared by 2 bases and J by 0 bases, with 5 bases between. Per the germline V gene, CDR1 is KGHSH and CDR2 is LQKENI. CDR3 nucleotide sequence: TGTGCCAGCTCACCAGGATCCTCCTACAATGAGCAGTTCTTC. Translating it yields CASSPGSSYNEQFF.

The chain combines TRBV19 with TRBJ1-1, with D possibly matching TRBD1 (6 bases). Germline V CDR1 and CDR2: LNHDA, SQIVND (reference sequence). The length of the CDR3 is 15 residues. Trimming pared 0 bases from V and 6 bases from J, leaving 14 bases between. The CDR3 sequence is CASSIDWRGGAEAFF. CDR3 DNA: TGTGCCAGTAGTATAGATTGGCGAGGGGGGGCTGAAGCTTTCTTT.

The CDR3 loop reads CASSITGVEQYF. The CDR3, as DNA: TGTGCCAGTAGTATCACAGGGGTCGAGCAGTACTTC. The chain has TRBV19 and TRBJ2-7; 7 nucleotides line up with TRBD1. CDR3 length: 12 residues. Germline CDR1 and CDR2: LNHDA and SQIVND (reference sequence). J lost 6 bases, V lost 3 bases, and 2 bases had no gene match.

The table lists this clonotype with many counts. The chain joins TRBV20-1 to TRBJ2-2, with TRBD2 identical over 11 bases. From germline, CDR1 is DFQATT and CDR2 SNEGSKA (reference sequence). With 3 bases clipped from V and 2 bases from J, the junction kept 5 bases outside the gene matches. CDR3 length: 16 amino acids. The CDR3 loop reads CSASSRLAGNTGELFF. CDR3 nucleotides: TGCAGTGCTAGCAGTAGACTAGCGGGAAACACCGGGGAGCTGTTTTTT.

This clonotype was picked up many times. This sequence joins TRBV5-5 and TRBJ2-2; D is unclear. Germline loops: CDR1 SGHKS, CDR2 YYEKEE (reference sequence). The V and J ends lost 0 bases and 1 base respectively, with 4 bases between them. The CDR3 has 14 amino acids. CDR3 coding DNA: TGTGCCAGCAGCTTGGATCTGAACACCGGGGAGCTGTTTTTT. Amino acids: CASSLDLNTGELFF.

V gene TRBV24-1 combines with J gene TRBJ2-7; D possibly corresponds to TRBD1 (6 bases). The V gene lost 4 bases and the J gene lost 6 bases, with 12 bases spanning the gap. Germline CDR1 KGHDR, CDR2 SFDVKD. The CDR3 is made up of 13 amino acids. The DNA of the CDR3 is TGTGCCACCAGTGAACCTCACAGGGTCGAGCAGTACTTC. This codes for CATSEPHRVEQYF.

This clonotype came up a few times. This rearrangement joins TRBV7-2 to TRBJ2-7, with 9 bases fitting TRBD1. The CDR3 contains 15 residues. Germline assignment: CDR1 SGHTA and CDR2 FQGNSA. V trimming: 1 base; J trimming: 2 bases; junction bases outside the gene matches: 3. The CDR3 DNA sequence: TGTGCCAGCAGCTTAGACAGGGGGCTCCCCTACGAGCAGTACTTC. Its protein product is CASSLDRGLPYEQYF.

The table lists this clonotype with many counts. V and J are TRBV18 and TRBJ1-1; the D gene is possibly TRBD1 (5 bases). The CDR3 has 15 amino acids. Between the trimmed V and J ends, which lost 0 bases and 11 bases, there was a span of 19 bases. Germline CDR1 reads KGHSH; CDR2 reads LQKENI. The CDR3 nucleotides read TGTGCCAGCTCACCACCCATTACGGGACGGAGGGAGGCTTTCTTT. This translates into CASSPPITGRREAFF.

This clonotype was observed a handful of times. V and J are TRBV13 and TRBJ2-2; 11 positions match TRBD2. Germline-derived CDR1 and CDR2 are PRHDT and FYEKMQ (reference sequence). The V gene end was trimmed by 0 bases and the J gene end by 4 bases; junction bases not matched to a gene: 1. The CDR3 totals 16 residues. In DNA form, the CDR3 reads TGTGCCAGCAGCTTAGGACTAGCGGGAGTCACCGGGGAGCTGTTTTTT. The encoded protein is CASSLGLAGVTGELFF.